A single sample is the source of the 14 T cell receptor beta chains below, sequenced in a study of beta chain features in type 1 diabetes. The study reverse transcribed the entire isolated RNA, so it sequenced expressed TCRB transcripts. Only in-frame clones appear in the TCRdb table, and some are missing; sequencing was by immunoSEQ multiplex PCR. The sample lists 350,000 to 450,000 clones; approximately 15% were seen once. Input material: naive CD4+ T cells from blood. The origin of the receptors is a man aged 30 to 39 in good health.

CDR3 in DNA: TGTGCCTGGAGCCCGGACGGAGGGTGGTTCCATACGCAGTATTTT. The encoded protein is CAWSPDGGWFHTQYF. The chain carries TRBV30 and TRBJ2-3; a weak D match, TRBD2 (6 bases). CDR3 length: 15 residues. The V and J ends lost 3 bases and 7 bases respectively, with 20 bases between them. CDR1 GTSNPN and CDR2 SVGIG come from the germline V gene (reference sequence). Full variable domain (outside the CDR3, taken from reference TRBV30 and TRBJ2-3): SQTIHQWPATLVQPVGSPLSLECTVEGTSNPNLYWYRQAAGRGLQLLFYSVGIGQISSEVPQNLSASRPQDRQFILSSKKLLLSDSGFYLCAWSPDGGWFHTQYFGPGTRLTVL.

This clone was picked up a small number of times. The gene calls are TRBV18 and TRBJ2-5, with 12 bases lining up with TRBD2. The CDR3 sequence is 16 residues long. V was pared by 5 bases and J by 5 bases, with 9 bases of the junction left unmatched. The V gene's germline CDR1 is KGHSH and CDR2 LQKENI. CDR3 nucleotide sequence: TGTGCCAGCTCAACGTCTAGCGGGGGGGCCGTTGAGACCCAGTACTTC. Protein sequence: CASSTSSGGAVETQYF. The full variable domain, with the rest looked up from reference TRBV18 and TRBJ2-5, is NAGVMQNPRHLVRRRGQEARLRCSPMKGHSHVYWYRQLPEEGLKFMVYLQKENIIDESGMPKERFSAEFPKEGPSILRIQQVVRGDSAAYFCASSTSSGGAVETQYFGPGTRLLVL.

In DNA, the CDR3 is TGCGCCAGCAGCCAATACGGACAGTTCTCCTACGAGCAGTACTTC. It specifies CASSQYGQFSYEQYF. This sequence joins TRBV4-1 and TRBJ2-7, with a weak D call TRBD1 (6 bases). The CDR3 contains 15 residues. CDR1 is MGHRA, CDR2 YSYEKL, per germline. Trimming stripped 2 bases from V and 0 bases from J, with 11 bases between.

This clone appeared a single time. The chain is built from TRBV9 and TRBJ1-1, with 9 bases lining up with TRBD1. Germline CDR1 SGDLS, CDR2 YYNGEE. The CDR3 extends over 15 amino acids. V lost 0 bases and J lost 3; bases outside the gene matches: 3. CDR3 protein: CASSVGRTGDTEAFF. CDR3 DNA: TGTGCCAGCAGCGTAGGACGGACAGGGGACACTGAAGCTTTCTTT. The whole variable domain, remainder taken from reference TRBV9 and TRBJ1-1, is DSGVTQTPKHLITATGQRVTLRCSPRSGDLSVYWYQQSLDQGLQFLIQYYNGEERAKGNILERFSAQQFPDLHSELNLSSLELGDSALYFCASSVGRTGDTEAFFGQGTRLTVV.

The chain employs TRBV7-9 and TRBJ1-1, with D hard to call. The germline V gene encodes CDR1 SEHNR and CDR2 FQNEAQ (reference sequence). This CDR3 contains 14 residues. V was pared by 5 bases and J by 7 bases, with 17 bases between. The CDR3 region is CASSIRRGEVEAFF. The CDR3 DNA sequence: TGTGCCAGCAGCATTAGACGGGGAGAGGTTGAAGCTTTCTTT.

The V call is TRBV10-2, the J call TRBJ2-7; TRBD1 might be the D (5 bases). CDR3 size: 13 residues. V was trimmed by 6 bases and J by 2 bases, leaving 11 bases between them. Germline lookup yields CDR1 WSHSY and CDR2 SAAADI. The CDR3 is CASRDDSPYEQYF. The CDR3 DNA follows: TGCGCCAGCAGGGACGACAGTCCCTACGAGCAGTACTTC.

The gene calls are TRBV29-1 and TRBJ2-1, with no clear D. The length of the CDR3 is 11 residues. V lost 5 bases and J lost 8, with 10 bases in between. Germline V lookup: CDR1 SQVTM, CDR2 ANQGSEA. In DNA form, the CDR3 reads TGCAGCGTTACCAACTCTTATGAGCAGTTCTTC. The encoded protein is CSVTNSYEQFF.

The table lists this clone with a few counts. The chain carries TRBV4-3 and TRBJ2-3; possible D gene TRBD1, 6 bases. Germline loops: CDR1 LGHNA, CDR2 YSLEER. V gave up 4 bases and J gave up 0 bases, with 14 bases separating them. The CDR3 contains 16 residues. The CDR3 protein is CASSRQGSSSTDTQYF. CDR3 bases: TGCGCCAGCAGCCGCCAGGGGTCGTCTAGCACAGATACGCAGTATTTT.

This sequence joins TRBV9 and TRBJ2-3; tentative D call: TRBD2 (5 bases). The germline V gene encodes CDR1 SGDLS and CDR2 YYNGEE. This CDR3 spans 12 amino acids. V was cut by 4 bases and J by 4 bases, with 7 bases left in between. CDR3 DNA: TGTGCCAGCAGCCCCGGGGCAGATACGCAGTATTTT. Translation: CASSPGADTQYF.

The sample holds one count of this clone. This chain joins TRBV2 and TRBJ2-7, with D perhaps TRBD1 (6 bases). The germline gives CDR1 SNHLY, CDR2 FYNNEI. V lost 7 bases to trimming and J lost 2 bases, with 15 bases between them. The CDR3 consists of 14 residues. The CDR3 bases are TGTGCCAGCACCCCCGACAGGCAGGCCTACGAGCAGTACTTC. Encoded protein: CASTPDRQAYEQYF.

The chain combines TRBV6-5 with TRBJ2-7, with D tentatively TRBD2 (5 bases). Per the germline V gene, CDR1 is MNHEY and CDR2 is SVGAGI. CDR3 size: 15 residues. V dropped 6 bases and J dropped 2 bases, with 17 bases sitting between them. Written as DNA, the CDR3 is TGTGCCAGCAGCTTCAGCCCGAGGGATACCTACGAGCAGTACTTC. This sequence encodes CASSFSPRDTYEQYF.

This chain connects TRBV30 to TRBJ1-2; unclear D gene. Germline V gene data show CDR1 as GTSNPN and CDR2 as SVGIG (reference sequence). This CDR3 has 13 amino acids. V was cut by 0 bases and J by 8 bases, with 13 bases left in between. The CDR3 is CAWSVTGDEGYTF. CDR3 nucleotides: TGTGCCTGGAGTGTGACCGGGGATGAGGGCTACACCTTC. Variable domain in full (rest from reference TRBV30 and TRBJ1-2): SQTIHQWPATLVQPVGSPLSLECTVEGTSNPNLYWYRQAAGRGLQLLFYSVGIGQISSEVPQNLSASRPQDRQFILSSKKLLLSDSGFYLCAWSVTGDEGYTFGSGTRLTVV.

This clone has more than one count but fewer than ten. This chain joins TRBV30 and TRBJ1-2, with D unclear. The germline V gene has CDR1 GTSNPN and CDR2 SVGIG (reference sequence). Deletions cut 2 bases from V and 3 bases from J, with 7 bases between. The CDR3 has 12 amino acids. The DNA for the CDR3 is TGTGCCTGGAGTTTTGCTTACTATGGCTACACCTTC. Protein sequence: CAWSFAYYGYTF.

This chain connects TRBV7-2 to TRBJ2-1; the match to TRBD1 covers 10 bases. The CDR3 extends over 14 amino acids. CDR1 is SGHTA and CDR2 is FQGNSA in the germline V gene. Trimming removed 3 bases from V and 9 bases from J; junction bases left unmatched: 5. Here the CDR3 DNA reads TGTGCCAGCAGCTTGGGGACAGGGGTGGGTGAGCAGTTCTTC. As protein: CASSLGTGVGEQFF. Based on the CDR3 plus reference TRBV7-2 and TRBJ2-1, the full variable domain is GAGVSQSPSNKVTEKGKDVELRCDPISGHTALYWYRQSLGQGLEFLIYFQGNSAPDKSGLPSDRFSAERTGGSVSTLTIQRTQQEDSAVYLCASSLGTGVGEQFFGPGTRLTVL.